Presented here are 27 T cell receptor beta chains from one specimen sequenced in a study of T cells in Graves' hyperthyroidism and ophthalmopathy. Researchers took RNA transcripts and amplified the TCR beta CDR3 regions from them. The primer set for the first-round RT-PCR of the TCR CDR3 was HTBI. From the multiplex PCR reads, TCRdb called clonotypes with MiXCR, one entry per CDR3 protein. The sample holds approximately 870,000 distinct CDR3 sequences, roughly 40% seen once. The sequenced sample was blood. The receptors originated from a young man with Graves' hyperthyroidism.

There are many counts of this clonotype. The rearrangement joins TRBV12-3 or TRBV12-4 to TRBJ1-1, with D possibly TRBD1 on 6 matching bases. V lost 4 bases and J lost 4, with 10 bases in between. The CDR3 has 13 amino acids. DNA of the CDR3: TGTGCCAGCAGTTCACAGGGCGTCACTGAAGCTTTCTTT. As protein: CASSSQGVTEAFF.

The V and J genes are TRBV19 and TRBJ2-4; a possible D gene is TRBD1 (6 bases). The length of the CDR3 is 12 residues. V gave up 9 bases and J gave up 8 bases, with 14 bases separating them. Germline V gene sequence: CDR1 LNHDA, CDR2 SQIVND (reference sequence). CDR3 loop: CASSFRGDIQYF. DNA for the CDR3: TGTGCCAGCAGCTTCAGGGGTGACATTCAGTACTTC.

This sequence joins TRBV5-4 and TRBJ2-6; either TRBD1 or TRBD2 may fit D (5 bases each). V was pared by 3 bases and J by 6 bases, with 19 bases between. The CDR3 runs to 17 residues. Germline loops: CDR1 SGHNT, CDR2 YYREEE (reference sequence). For the CDR3, the DNA is TGTGCCAGCAGCTCCTCCGGGACCCGGACTGCGGCCAACGTCCTGACTTTC. Protein: CASSSSGTRTAANVLTF.

With regard to this clonotype: Compared with germline, one end of the junction differs, possibly owing to a read error. The chain is built from TRBV15 and TRBJ1-1, with D tentatively TRBD1 (5 bases). This CDR3 comprises 14 residues. Germline values: CDR1 LNHNV, CDR2 YYDKDF (reference sequence). In DNA form, the CDR3 reads TGTGCCGCCAGCAGCTTGGAAGCGGGGGTTGAAGCTTTCTTT. Translating gives CAASSLEAGVEAFF.

V is TRBV7-2 and J is TRBJ2-7; weak D call: TRBD2 (5 bases). The CDR3 is made up of 15 amino acids. Per the germline V gene, CDR1 is SGHTA and CDR2 is FQGNSA. V lost 3 bases to trimming and J lost 0 bases, with 12 bases between them. CDR3 sequence reads: CASSLEVGSSYEQYF. DNA for the CDR3: TGTGCCAGCAGCTTGGAGGTGGGAAGCTCCTACGAGCAGTACTTC.

V is TRBV9 and J is TRBJ2-7, with D perhaps assigned TRBD1 or TRBD2 (5 bases each). V lost 4 bases and J 0 bases, leaving 17 bases between the germline ends. This CDR3 is built from 16 residues. Germline V gene lookup returns CDR1 SGDLS and CDR2 YYNGEE. Written as DNA, the CDR3 is TGTGCCAGCAGCCCCGACGGGACGACCAGCTCCTACGAGCAGTACTTC. Protein product: CASSPDGTTSSYEQYF.

CDR3 sequence reads: CASSPWGANTYEQYF. DNA for the CDR3: TGCGCCAGCAGCCCGTGGGGGGCGAACACCTACGAGCAGTACTTC. V usage is TRBV5-1 and J usage is TRBJ2-7; D is tentatively TRBD1 or TRBD2 (6 bases each). CDR1 and CDR2 (germline): SGHRS, YFSETQ. Trimming took 4 bases from V and 2 from J, leaving 16 bases between them. CDR3 length: 15 residues.

For the CDR3, the DNA is TGTGCCATCAGTAAGGGTCACCACGAGCAGTACTTC. It yields the protein CAISKGHHEQYF. The chain links TRBV10-3 to TRBJ2-7; D gene uncertain. Germline-derived CDR1 and CDR2 are ENHRY and SYGVKD. CDR3 size: 12 residues. V shed 5 bases and J shed 5 bases, with 10 bases lying between them.

The chain joins TRBV19 to TRBJ1-1; D remains ambiguous. The CDR3 has 15 residues. Trimming took 0 bases from V and 4 from J, leaving 12 bases between them. Germline values: CDR1 LNHDA, CDR2 SQIVND (reference sequence). DNA for the CDR3: TGTGCCAGTAGTATAGATCTGGGCAGAATCACTGAAGCTTTCTTT. Translation gives CASSIDLGRITEAFF.

Ten or more counts support this clonotype. The chain carries TRBV10-3 and TRBJ1-2; D perhaps matches TRBD1 (6 bases). Trimming shortened V by 7 bases and J by 3 bases, and 9 bases separated the two germline ends. From germline, CDR1 is ENHRY and CDR2 SYGVKD. The length of the CDR3 is 12 residues. The CDR3 sequence: CAIKGGDYGYTF. Here the CDR3 DNA reads TGTGCCATCAAAGGGGGAGACTATGGCTACACCTTC.

DNA of the CDR3: TGTGCCAGCAGTGGGCTTCTCGGATCAGATACGCAGTATTTT. It encodes CASSGLLGSDTQYF. The chain uses TRBV2 and TRBJ2-3; D gene unclear. Between the trimmed V and J ends, which lost 4 bases and 4 bases, there was a span of 12 bases. Germline CDR1 SNHLY, CDR2 FYNNEI. The CDR3 sequence is 14 residues long.

The rearrangement joins TRBV7-9 to TRBJ2-5, with D unclear. The CDR3 contains 14 residues. The V gene lost 5 bases and the J gene lost 3 bases, with 13 bases spanning the gap. CDR1 and CDR2 (germline): SEHNR, FQNEAQ (reference sequence). The CDR3 DNA reads TGTGCCAGCAGCCCCGACCCTTACGAAGAGACCCAGTACTTC. Translated: CASSPDPYEETQYF.

Regarding this clonotype: Its ends do not fully match the called genes, so a read error is possible. The chain joins TRBV6-5 to TRBJ2-7; D may be TRBD2 (5 bases). Germline V gene lookup returns CDR1 MNHEY and CDR2 SVGAGI. CDR3 length: 14 amino acids. CDR3: CAISYGPGVYEQYF. The CDR3 nucleotides read TGTGCCATCAGTTACGGGCCCGGGGTCTACGAGCAGTACTTC.

This clonotype is a singleton in its sample. The rearrangement uses TRBV6-4 and TRBJ1-1; perhaps TRBD1 as D (5 bases). Germline loops: CDR1 MRHNA, CDR2 SNTAGT. V was cut by 0 bases and J by 7 bases, with 12 bases left in between. CDR3 length equals 14 residues. In DNA form, the CDR3 reads TGTGCCAGCAGTGACTCGATAGGGAGGGGTGAAGCTTTCTTT. Translation gives CASSDSIGRGEAFF.

Regarding this clonotype: Being one base from a much bigger clone, this may be a read error. This chain uses TRBV29-1 with TRBJ1-1; D unresolved. The CDR3 covers 13 residues. Trimming pared 7 bases from V and 0 bases from J, leaving 12 bases between. In germline, CDR1 is SQVTM, CDR2 ANQGSEA. The CDR3 region has the DNA TGCAGCGCTGTAGAACAACTGAACACTGAAGCTTTCTTT. Its translation: CSAVEQLNTEAFF.

To note about this clonotype: The junction shows a germline mismatch at one end, possibly a read error. The V gene is TRBV9, the J gene TRBJ2-2, with D maybe TRBD2 (5 bases). Germline V CDR1 and CDR2: SGDLS, YYNGEE. The length of the CDR3 is 16 residues. The CDR3 loop reads CASSQGPPRDTGELFF. Here the CDR3 DNA reads TGCGCCAGCAGCCAAGGGCCTCCGAGGGACACCGGGGAGCTGTTTTTT. The whole variable domain, filled in from reference TRBV9 and TRBJ2-2, reads DSGVTQTPKHLITATGQRVTLRCSPRSGDLSVYWYQQSLDQGLQFLIQYYNGEERAKGNILERFSAQQFPDLHSELNLSSLELGDSALYFCASSQGPPRDTGELFFGEGSRLTVL.

J is TRBJ2-7 and V is TRBV7-2; the D gene is possibly TRBD2 (6 bases). V lost 6 bases, J lost 3 bases, and 12 bases lay in between. The CDR3 sequence is 13 residues long. In germline, CDR1 is SGHTA, CDR2 FQGNSA. The CDR3 DNA reads as TGTGCCAGCAGTCCCTTGGAGGGCTACGAGCAGTACTTC. Translated: CASSPLEGYEQYF.

J is TRBJ2-7 and V is TRBV20-1; 8 bases map to TRBD2. Germline V gene lookup returns CDR1 DFQATT and CDR2 SNEGSKA (reference sequence). Trimming cost V 6 bases and J 6 bases; bases outside gene matches: 13. This CDR3 is built from 14 residues. As DNA, the CDR3 is TGCAGTGCCATACGTACCGGGACTAGGACCGAGCAGTACTTC. Translating it yields CSAIRTGTRTEQYF.

This clonotype has only a few counts. The chain links TRBV7-9 to TRBJ2-7; TRBD2 matches 9 bases. This CDR3 contains 15 residues. CDR1 and CDR2 (germline): SEHNR, FQNEAQ (reference sequence). Trimming at V came to 1 base and at J to 2 bases, leaving 3 bases not matched to a gene. For the CDR3, the DNA is TGTGCCAGCAGCTTAGGGCCTAGCGGGGCCTACGAGCAGTACTTC. Amino acid sequence: CASSLGPSGAYEQYF.

DNA of the CDR3: TGCGCCAGCAGCCAATCGATCTTGACAAACTCCTACGAGCAGTACTTC. The encoded protein is CASSQSILTNSYEQYF. The chain joins TRBV4-1 to TRBJ2-7; the D is unclear. The CDR3 runs 16 residues. From germline, CDR1 is MGHRA and CDR2 YSYEKL. Trimming removed 2 bases at V and 0 bases at J, with 14 bases between.

The table lists this clonotype with many counts. V gene TRBV5-1 combines with J gene TRBJ2-7, with D possibly TRBD2 on 6 matching bases. Per germline, CDR1 SGHRS and CDR2 YFSETQ. V was clipped by 5 bases and J by 2 bases, with 14 bases between them. The CDR3 sequence is 14 residues long. As DNA, the CDR3 is TGCGCCAGCAGTCGCGGGACGGGAGCCTACGAGCAGTACTTC. Protein product: CASSRGTGAYEQYF.

CDR3 in DNA: TGTGCCAGCGTTGGGTATAGCCTGAACACCGGGGAGCTGTTTTTT. This translates into CASVGYSLNTGELFF. This rearrangement joins TRBV2 to TRBJ2-2, with D uncertain. From germline, CDR1 is SNHLY and CDR2 FYNNEI. The CDR3 spans 15 residues. The germline V and J ends were trimmed by 8 bases and 1 base, with 14 bases remaining between them.

This chain uses TRBV6-6 with TRBJ2-7; possibly TRBD2 for D (6 bases). Germline lookup yields CDR1 MNHNY and CDR2 SVGAGI (reference sequence). CDR3 size: 15 residues. Trimming took 8 bases from V and 3 from J, leaving 20 bases between them. The chain's CDR3 is CASASPGGSLYEQYF. The CDR3 region has the DNA TGTGCCAGCGCATCACCCGGGGGTTCGCTCTACGAGCAGTACTTC.

CDR3 residues: CASSWGLAGARTGELFF. DNA for the CDR3: TGTGCCAGCAGCTGGGGACTAGCGGGAGCTCGTACCGGGGAGCTGTTTTTT. The chain joins TRBV7-2 to TRBJ2-2; 14 bases agree with TRBD2. Germline V gives CDR1 SGHTA, CDR2 FQGNSA. The J segment lost 5 bases and the V segment lost 4 bases, leaving 6 bases of the junction unmatched. This CDR3 is 17 amino acids long.

This clonotype appeared a few times. This chain links TRBV12-3 or TRBV12-4 with TRBJ1-1; no reliable D call. This CDR3 spans 13 amino acids. V was shortened by 8 bases and J by 0 bases, with 10 bases between the two germline ends. The CDR3 is CASGQDVNTEAFF. In DNA, the CDR3 is TGTGCCAGCGGTCAGGATGTGAACACTGAAGCTTTCTTT.

At least ten counts were recorded for this clonotype. The chain carries TRBV7-9 and TRBJ1-6; 8 bases are a match to TRBD1. V shed 3 bases, J shed 6 bases, and the junction held 4 bases outside the gene matches. Germline-derived CDR1 and CDR2 are SEHNR and FQNEAQ (reference sequence). This CDR3 has 15 amino acids. This CDR3 is CASSFQDRANSPLHF. CDR3 in DNA: TGTGCCAGCAGCTTCCAGGACAGGGCTAATTCACCCCTCCACTTT.

In its sample, this clonotype was seen many times. J is TRBJ1-5 and V is TRBV19; no clear D gene. The germline V gene has CDR1 LNHDA and CDR2 SQIVND (reference sequence). This CDR3 is 14 amino acids long. Deletions cut 5 bases from V and 2 bases from J, with 10 bases between. CDR3: CASSWPGGNQPQHF. In nucleotides, the CDR3 is TGTGCCAGTAGTTGGCCGGGCGGCAATCAGCCCCAGCATTTT.